The 20 T cell receptor beta chains below all came from one sample that was sequenced in a study of blood T cell repertoires in COVID-19 (dated by TCRdb to between 2020 and 2021). Library construction relied on the immunoSEQ multiplex PCR assay. Drawn from immuneACCESS, this table holds only the in-frame rearrangements with V and J called that TCRdb kept. Clones are partly lost; checked studies trace under half to an unresolved V gene and leave the rest unexplained. The sample data list approximately 190,000 clones, and around 83% of these were observed just once. Approximately 6.1% of the sample belongs to the ten largest clones. The sequencing input was peripheral blood. The source of these receptors is a woman aged 40-49 years with acute or convalescent COVID-19.

There are a few counts of this clone. The rearrangement links TRBV19 to TRBJ1-5, with a tentative D call TRBD1 (6 bases). Germline loops: CDR1 LNHDA, CDR2 SQIVND (reference sequence). V was pared by 3 bases and J by 4 bases, with 13 bases between. The CDR3 spans 15 residues. CDR3 residues: CASSINRESNQPQHF. Written as DNA, the CDR3 is TGTGCCAGTAGTATTAACAGGGAAAGTAATCAGCCCCAGCATTTT.

The V and J genes are TRBV4-1 and TRBJ1-2; D might be TRBD1 (5 bases). Germline V gene data show CDR1 as MGHRA and CDR2 as YSYEKL. The CDR3 consists of 14 residues. V lost 4 bases to trimming and J lost 6 bases, with 15 bases between them. CDR3 region: CASSPAHRWHGYTF. Here the CDR3 DNA reads TGCGCCAGCAGCCCTGCTCACAGGTGGCATGGCTACACCTTC.

Of note for this clone: Other DNA sequences in this specimen translate into the identical CDR3. CDR3 in DNA: TGTGCCAGCTCACCTAGGACAGACAACACTGAAGCTTTCTTT. Translated: CASSPRTDNTEAFF. The V call is TRBV18, the J call TRBJ1-1; tentatively, D is TRBD1 (6 bases). Germline CDR1 is KGHSH and CDR2 is LQKENI. The V end lost 3 bases, the J end lost 2 bases, and 10 bases lay between the germline ends. The CDR3 length is 14 residues.

This sequence joins TRBV10-3 and TRBJ2-2; possible D gene TRBD2, 5 bases. Germline lookup yields CDR1 ENHRY and CDR2 SYGVKD. The CDR3 is 15 residues long. V was clipped by 7 bases and J by 2 bases, with 14 bases between them. This chain's CDR3 is CAINRGRGNTGELFF. CDR3 sequence (DNA): TGTGCCATCAATCGTGGGAGAGGTAACACCGGGGAGCTGTTTTTT.

The rearrangement links TRBV30 to TRBJ1-5; D not resolved. The V end lost 1 base, the J end lost 7 bases, and 11 bases lay between the germline ends. The CDR3 length is 13 residues. From germline, CDR1 is GTSNPN and CDR2 SVGIG (reference sequence). The CDR3 protein is CAWSAGEMQPQHF. CDR3 coding DNA: TGTGCCTGGAGTGCTGGGGAGATGCAGCCCCAGCATTTT. Using reference TRBV30 and TRBJ1-5 for the parts outside the CDR3, the full variable domain is SQTIHQWPATLVQPVGSPLSLECTVEGTSNPNLYWYRQAAGRGLQLLFYSVGIGQISSEVPQNLSASRPQDRQFILSSKKLLLSDSGFYLCAWSAGEMQPQHFGDGTRLSIL.

The chain's CDR3 is CASSPRGVEGNEQFF. The CDR3 nucleotides read TGTGCCAGCTCACCACGGGGGGTTGAGGGCAATGAGCAGTTCTTC. This chain uses TRBV18 with TRBJ2-1; a weak D match, TRBD2 (6 bases). The CDR3 length is 15 residues. Germline CDR1 reads KGHSH; CDR2 reads LQKENI. Trimming took off 1 base at V and 6 bases at J, with 13 bases between the two ends.

The rearrangement uses TRBV14 and TRBJ1-2; no definite D call. Trimming took off 0 bases at V and 5 bases at J, with 19 bases between the two ends. The CDR3 runs 17 residues. Germline CDR1 is SGHDN and CDR2 is FVKESK. The CDR3 is CASSQDRSPIPLYGYTF. The CDR3 DNA sequence: TGTGCCAGCAGCCAAGATCGGTCACCAATCCCACTATATGGCTACACCTTC.

The J gene is TRBJ2-7, the V gene TRBV2, with TRBD2 as a possible D gene (5 bases). Germline CDR1 reads SNHLY; CDR2 reads FYNNEI. V lost 7 bases and J lost 3, with 19 bases in between. This CDR3 is 15 amino acids long. CDR3 protein: CASKVIGQAGYEQYF. CDR3 nucleotides: TGTGCCAGCAAGGTAATCGGGCAGGCGGGCTACGAGCAGTACTTC.

This clone appeared a few times. This same CDR3 is encoded by further DNA sequences in the sample. J is TRBJ1-4 and V is TRBV18; D not certain. V dropped 3 bases and J dropped 6 bases, with 8 bases sitting between them. The V gene's germline CDR1 is KGHSH and CDR2 LQKENI. The CDR3 is 13 amino acids. The CDR3 region is CASSPLADEKLFF. For the CDR3, the DNA is TGTGCCAGCTCACCCTTGGCGGATGAAAAACTGTTTTTT. The full variable domain, completed using reference TRBV18 and TRBJ1-4, is NAGVMQNPRHLVRRRGQEARLRCSPMKGHSHVYWYRQLPEEGLKFMVYLQKENIIDESGMPKERFSAEFPKEGPSILRIQQVVRGDSAAYFCASSPLADEKLFFGSGTQLSVL.

This clone was seen only a few times. This chain joins TRBV28 and TRBJ1-1, with D maybe TRBD1 (5 bases). Trimming pared 6 bases from V and 3 bases from J, leaving 11 bases between. Germline assignment: CDR1 MDHEN and CDR2 SYDVKM. The CDR3 spans 13 residues. The CDR3 region is CASSPWGDTEAFF. The CDR3 DNA is TGTGCCAGCAGCCCCTGGGGGGACACTGAAGCTTTCTTT.

This clone was seen a few times. The chain uses TRBV12-3 or TRBV12-4 and TRBJ2-1; D gene ambiguous. V gave up 8 bases and J gave up 10 bases, with 12 bases separating them. This CDR3 has 11 amino acids. Written as DNA, the CDR3 is TGTGCCAGCGGGTACATGCGGGAGCAGTTCTTC. It codes for CASGYMREQFF.

The chain couples TRBV2 to TRBJ2-5; D is perhaps TRBD2 (6 bases). Germline values: CDR1 SNHLY, CDR2 FYNNEI. The CDR3 consists of 14 residues. Deletions cut 11 bases from V and 0 bases from J, with 16 bases between. The CDR3 spells CADGSGPNQETQYF. The CDR3 nucleotides read TGTGCCGATGGTAGCGGACCCAACCAAGAGACCCAGTACTTC.

V and J are TRBV6-5 and TRBJ2-7; 7 bases align to TRBD2. V lost 2 bases and J lost 3; bases outside the gene matches: 4. Germline V CDR1 and CDR2: MNHEY, SVGAGI. The length of the CDR3 is 14 residues. In DNA, the CDR3 is TGTGCCAGCAGTTACCCGGGGAGGGACTACGAGCAGTACTTC. Residues: CASSYPGRDYEQYF.

The chain recombines TRBV6-4 with TRBJ1-1; D unresolved. V was clipped by 4 bases and J by 4 bases, with 10 bases between them. This CDR3 has 13 amino acids. Germline values: CDR1 MRHNA, CDR2 SNTAGT. Here the CDR3 DNA reads TGTGCCAGCAGTGGGCAGGAGGGCACTGAAGCTTTCTTT. Its protein is CASSGQEGTEAFF.

The CDR3 coding sequence is TGTGCCAGCAGCCCCCTGCTTAGCCCCAATTCACCCCTCCACTTT. Its protein product is CASSPLLSPNSPLHF. This rearrangement joins TRBV7-2 to TRBJ1-6; D remains unclear. The V end was cut by 5 bases, the J end by 7 bases, with 15 bases between. The germline V gene encodes CDR1 SGHTA and CDR2 FQGNSA. The length of the CDR3 is 15 residues.

The V gene is TRBV30, the J gene TRBJ2-7; D gene ambiguous. Per germline, CDR1 GTSNPN and CDR2 SVGIG (reference sequence). CDR3 length: 11 amino acids. V was trimmed by 1 base and J by 6 bases, leaving 7 bases between them. The CDR3 is CAWSGRGEQYF. For the CDR3, the DNA is TGTGCCTGGAGTGGGCGCGGCGAGCAGTACTTC.

The gene calls are TRBV6-6 and TRBJ2-3, with 9 bases that match TRBD1. CDR3 length: 14 amino acids. After removal of 6 bases from V and 6 bases from J, the junction contained 7 bases not matched to a gene. Germline values: CDR1 MNHNY, CDR2 SVGAGI (reference sequence). The CDR3 nucleotides read TGTGCCAGCAGCGCGGGACAGGGTAAGGATACGCAGTATTTT. Its translation: CASSAGQGKDTQYF.

The genes are TRBV4-2 and TRBJ1-5; 7 bases align to TRBD1. From germline, CDR1 is LGHNA and CDR2 YNFKEQ. V was clipped by 2 bases and J by 2 bases; unmatched bases: 6. This CDR3 spans 16 amino acids. The CDR3 DNA reads TGTGCCAGCAGCCAAACCGATACAGGGGGCAATCAGCCCCAGCATTTT. Translated, it gives CASSQTDTGGNQPQHF.

The CDR3 loop is CASSEASNNEQFF. The DNA for the CDR3 is TGTGCCAGCAGTGAGGCTAGCAACAATGAGCAGTTCTTC. The genes are TRBV6-1 and TRBJ2-1; a weak D match, TRBD2 (5 bases). The CDR3 contains 13 residues. The germline V gene encodes CDR1 MNHNS and CDR2 SASEGT. The V end lost 3 bases, the J end lost 5 bases, and 8 bases lay between the germline ends.

The V and J genes are TRBV19 and TRBJ1-1; 7 nucleotides line up with TRBD1. The germline CDR1 and CDR2 sequences are LNHDA and SQIVND (reference sequence). The ends lost 4 bases at V and 4 bases at J; junction bases unmatched: 9. This CDR3 comprises 15 residues. For the CDR3, the DNA is TGTGCCAGTAGTACCCCCCGACAGGGTGCCACTGAAGCTTTCTTT. Translation gives CASSTPRQGATEAFF.